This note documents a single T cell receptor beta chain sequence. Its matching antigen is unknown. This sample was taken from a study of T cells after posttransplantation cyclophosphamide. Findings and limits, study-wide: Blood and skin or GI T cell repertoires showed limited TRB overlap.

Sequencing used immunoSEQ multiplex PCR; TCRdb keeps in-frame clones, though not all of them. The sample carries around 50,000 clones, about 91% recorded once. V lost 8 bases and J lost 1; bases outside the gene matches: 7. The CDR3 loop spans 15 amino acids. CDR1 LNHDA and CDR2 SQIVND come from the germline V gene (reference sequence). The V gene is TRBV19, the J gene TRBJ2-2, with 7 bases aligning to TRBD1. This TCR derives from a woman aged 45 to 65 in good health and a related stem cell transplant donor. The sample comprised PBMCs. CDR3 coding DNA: TGTGCCAGTTCAATAGGGGACAGGAACACCGGGGAGCTGTTTTTT. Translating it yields CASSIGDRNTGELFF.